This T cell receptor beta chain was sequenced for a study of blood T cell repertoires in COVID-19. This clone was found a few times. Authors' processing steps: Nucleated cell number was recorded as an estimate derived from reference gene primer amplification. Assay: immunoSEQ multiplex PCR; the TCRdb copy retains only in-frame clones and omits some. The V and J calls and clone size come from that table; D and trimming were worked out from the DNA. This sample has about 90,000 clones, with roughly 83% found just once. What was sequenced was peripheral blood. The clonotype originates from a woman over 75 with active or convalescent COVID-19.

This CDR3 is CASSPNFGGNTIYF. The CDR3 coding sequence is TGTGCCAGCAGTCCTAATTTCGGTGGAAACACCATATATTTT. J is TRBJ1-3 and V is TRBV28; no clear D gene. Germline CDR1 is MDHEN and CDR2 is SYDVKM. Between the trimmed V and J ends, which lost 5 bases and 3 bases, there was a span of 11 bases. The CDR3 has 14 amino acids.